A selection of T cell receptor beta chains follows, all from one sample in a study of T cell repertoires in cytomegalovirus infection. For these receptors, no antigen is known. TCRdb reprocessed the reads via MiXCR and lists one record per CDR3 protein. The sample lists roughly 340,000 distinct CDR3 sequences, about 27% occurring once. Sequencing used cultured PBMCs, obtained from culture after CMV antigen stimulation. Receptors originate from a human donor in good health (CMV status not recorded). Some clones in this sample may be carry-over from other donors' samples. CDR3s include the opening cysteine and the closing phenylalanine or tryptophan. A D gene is named only where the DNA matches it firmly. Part of the rows lack a size; the others show once, few, many or a class for expanded clones.

cdr3_aa | cdr3_nt | v_call | clone_size | j_call | d_call
CASSLLAGESNEQFF | TGTGCCAGCAGCTTATTAGCGGGAGAGTCCAATGAGCAGTTCTTC | TRBV7-2 | few | TRBJ2-1 | TRBD2
CASSLDRVTYEQYF | TGTGCCAGCAGCTTAGACCGAGTTACCTACGAGCAGTACTTC | TRBV7-8 | many | TRBJ2-7 | -
CASSTGGASGNTEAFF | TGTGCCAGCAGCACGGGAGGGGCTTCCGGAAACACTGAAGCTTTCTTT | TRBV5-4 | - | TRBJ1-1 | -
CASSIGQAPTYEQYF | TGTGCCAGCAGTATAGGACAGGCCCCCACCTACGAGCAGTACTTC | TRBV12-3/TRBV12-4 | few | TRBJ2-7 | TRBD1
CASSLVAAGGPDEQFF | TGTGCCAGCAGCTTAGTCGCAGCGGGGGGGCCCGATGAGCAGTTCTTC | TRBV7-2 | - | TRBJ2-1 | TRBD2
CASSHPPGADSPLHF | TGTGCCAGCAGTCATCCCCCGGGTGCGGATTCACCCCTCCACTTT | TRBV7-9 | few | TRBJ1-6 | -
CASSPPRATNEKLFF | TGTGCCAGCAGCCCCCCGAGGGCAACTAATGAAAAACTGTTTTTT | TRBV7-3 | - | TRBJ1-4 | -
CASSQFSGELFF | TGTGCCAGCAGCCAATTCTCCGGGGAGCTGTTTTTT | TRBV7-2 | few | TRBJ2-2 | -
CASSATGNTRELFF | TGTGCCAGCAGTGCCACAGGGAACACCAGGGAGCTGTTTTTT | TRBV6-6 | - | TRBJ2-2 | -
CAIRGYGNTEAFF | TGTGCCATCAGGGGGTACGGGAACACTGAAGCTTTCTTT | TRBV10-3 | many | TRBJ1-1 | -
CASSLDRQGARTVEAFF | TGTGCCAGCAGCTTGGACCGACAGGGGGCGCGGACCGTGGAAGCTTTCTTT | TRBV5-4 | few | TRBJ1-1 | TRBD1
CAISSSGSGTGELFF | TGTGCCATCAGTTCTAGCGGGAGTGGTACCGGGGAGCTGTTTTTT | TRBV10-3 | - | TRBJ2-2 | TRBD2
CASSPGGAGGYTF | TGTGCCAGCAGCCCAGGGGGCGCGGGCGGCTACACCTTC | TRBV12-3/TRBV12-4 | - | TRBJ1-2 | TRBD1
CASSLDGVGNTEAFF | TGTGCCAGCAGCTTAGATGGGGTAGGGAACACTGAAGCTTTCTTT | TRBV11-2 | - | TRBJ1-1 | -
CASSPRRGASNQPQHF | TGCGCCAGCAGCCCGAGGCGGGGCGCGAGCAATCAGCCCCAGCATTTT | TRBV5-1 | - | TRBJ1-5 | -
CSASVGGDQPQHF | TGCAGTGCTTCGGTAGGCGGGGATCAGCCCCAGCATTTT | TRBV20-1 | - | TRBJ1-5 | -
CASSTPGGTSEQFF | TGTGCCAGTAGTACCCCAGGAGGGACAAGTGAGCAGTTCTTC | TRBV19 | few | TRBJ2-1 | -
CASSVERGSSGYTF | TGTGCCAGCAGCGTCGAACGGGGTTCCTCTGGCTACACCTTC | TRBV2 | - | TRBJ1-2 | -
CSARGRYNEQFF | TGCAGTGCTAGGGGTAGATACAATGAGCAGTTCTTC | TRBV20-1 | - | TRBJ2-1 | -
CASSLRGRGALNEQFF | TGTGCCAGCAGCTTAAGGGGGCGGGGTGCTTTGAATGAGCAGTTCTTC | TRBV7-8 | - | TRBJ2-1 | -
CASSSGTSGPDTQYF | TGTGCCAGCAGTTCGGGGACTAGCGGCCCAGATACGCAGTATTTT | TRBV6-5 | - | TRBJ2-3 | TRBD2
CASSYERTRGTEAFF | TGTGCCAGCAGTTACGAGAGGACCCGGGGCACTGAAGCTTTCTTT | TRBV6-6 | - | TRBJ1-1 | -
CASSISSGVVNTGELFF | TGTGCCAGTAGTATCTCTAGCGGGGTAGTGAACACCGGGGAGCTGTTTTTT | TRBV19 | - | TRBJ2-2 | TRBD2
CASSSGTGVGSNQPQHF | TGTGCCAGCAGTTCCGGGACGGGGGTAGGTAGCAATCAGCCCCAGCATTTT | TRBV3-1 | once | TRBJ1-5 | -
CASSQETGVMNTEAFF | TGTGCCAGCAGCCAAGAAACAGGGGTCATGAACACTGAAGCTTTCTTT | TRBV4-2 | - | TRBJ1-1 | TRBD1
CASSFRGTQETQYF | TGTGCCAGCAGTTTTAGGGGAACCCAAGAGACCCAGTACTTC | TRBV12-3/TRBV12-4 | - | TRBJ2-5 | -
CASSSRTESYGYTF | TGCGCCAGCAGCTCCCGGACAGAGAGCTATGGCTACACCTTC | TRBV5-1 | few | TRBJ1-2 | -
CASSQQGSYNEQFF | TGTGCCAGCAGCCAACAGGGGTCCTACAATGAGCAGTTCTTC | TRBV7-3 | many | TRBJ2-1 | TRBD1
CASSQQREQYF | TGTGCCAGCAGCCAACAGCGGGAGCAGTACTTC | TRBV7-8 | few | TRBJ2-7 | -
CASSLDRGRGYTF | TGTGCCAGCAGCTTAGACCGGGGGCGCGGCTACACCTTC | TRBV7-2 | few | TRBJ1-2 | -
CASSLGTDTYNEQFF | TGTGCCAGCAGCTTAGGGACGGATACCTACAATGAGCAGTTCTTC | TRBV7-2 | - | TRBJ2-1 | -
CASSLAGSGGGEQFF | TGCGCCAGCAGCTTGGCCGGCAGCGGGGGGGGTGAGCAGTTCTTC | TRBV5-1 | few | TRBJ2-1 | TRBD2
CASSLASWGLAGSQETQYF | TGTGCCAGCAGCTTAGCCTCCTGGGGACTAGCGGGGTCTCAAGAGACCCAGTACTTC | TRBV7-8 | many | TRBJ2-5 | TRBD2
CSAIPTSGGPQSSYNEQFF | TGCAGTGCTATCCCGACTAGCGGGGGCCCCCAAAGCTCCTACAATGAGCAGTTCTTC | TRBV20-1 | once | TRBJ2-1 | TRBD2
CASSHSTGGAFF | TGTGCCAGCAGCCATTCGACAGGGGGTGCTTTCTTT | TRBV7-2 | - | TRBJ1-1 | TRBD1
CASSLTGTGTDTQYF | TGTGCCAGCAGCTTAACGGGGACAGGGACGGATACGCAGTATTTT | TRBV7-3 | - | TRBJ2-3 | TRBD1
CATTGGSRYEQYF | TGTGCCACTACGGGCGGGAGTAGGTACGAGCAGTACTTC | TRBV6-8 | - | TRBJ2-7 | TRBD2
CASSYNPPGSYQETQYF | TGTGCCAGCAGTTATAATCCCCCGGGGTCGTACCAAGAGACCCAGTACTTC | TRBV6-1 | - | TRBJ2-5 | -
CASSLAGLAGEETQYF | TGTGCCAGCAGCTTAGCGGGACTAGCGGGGGAAGAGACCCAGTACTTC | TRBV7-9 | few | TRBJ2-5 | TRBD2
CASAPGRAGQPQHF | TGTGCCAGCGCCCCCGGTCGGGCCGGTCAGCCCCAGCATTTT | TRBV2 | - | TRBJ1-5 | -
CASSLARAGRQYF | TGTGCCAGCAGCTTAGCTAGGGCGGGGAGGCAGTATTTT | TRBV7-2 | few | TRBJ2-3 | -
CATRDGGDTEAFF | TGTGCCACCCGGGACGGCGGGGACACTGAAGCTTTCTTT | TRBV19 | - | TRBJ1-1 | -
CASRPAGQGDQPQHF | TGTGCCAGCAGACCCGCCGGACAGGGGGATCAGCCCCAGCATTTT | TRBV6-2/TRBV6-3 | - | TRBJ1-5 | TRBD1